This paragraph covers one T cell receptor beta chain sequence. No antigen is known for it. This specimen comes from a study of OX40 agonist ivuxolimab in advanced cancers. On the study more broadly: Enrollees could have had prior anti-PD-1, anti-PD-L1 or anti-CTLA-4 therapy, which about 40% had received.

Findings of the study overall: The CD4+ and CD8+ T cells in the blood had expanded clonally by week 6 at 0.1 to 3.0 mg/kg.

Blood sampling was done at baseline, cycle 4 day 1, and cycle 7 day 1. Assay used: immunoSEQ multiplex PCR; TCRdb lists only in-frame clones, some missing. The data contain about 48,000 clones, roughly 84% of them seen just once; the ten biggest clones take up 0.9% to 1.2%. CDR3 size: 14 residues. Germline V gene data show CDR1 as LGHNA and CDR2 as YNFKEQ. Trimming removed 4 bases from V and 4 bases from J; junction bases left unmatched: 7. This TCR derives from an adult with an advanced solid tumor such as melanoma, head and neck, liver or kidney cancer. This chain joins TRBV4-2 and TRBJ2-7, with 7 bases identical to TRBD1. The source material was CD4+ or CD8+ T cells sorted from blood, sampled in a trial of the OX40 agonist ivuxolimab. The CDR3 loop is CASSRGQETYEQYF. CDR3 sequence (DNA): TGTGCCAGCAGCCGTGGACAGGAGACTTACGAGCAGTACTTC.